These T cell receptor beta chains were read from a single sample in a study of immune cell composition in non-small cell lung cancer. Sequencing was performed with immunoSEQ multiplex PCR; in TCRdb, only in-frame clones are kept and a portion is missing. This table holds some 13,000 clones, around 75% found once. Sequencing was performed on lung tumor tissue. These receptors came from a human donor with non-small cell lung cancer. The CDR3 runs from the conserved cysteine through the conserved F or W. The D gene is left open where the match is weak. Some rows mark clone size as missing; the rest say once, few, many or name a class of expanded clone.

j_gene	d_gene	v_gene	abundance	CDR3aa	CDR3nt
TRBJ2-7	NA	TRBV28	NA	CASSSQSSYEQYF	TGTGCCAGCAGCTCGCAGTCTTCCTACGAGCAGTACTTC
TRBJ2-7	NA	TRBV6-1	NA	CASRRADSYEQYF	TGTGCGAGCAGGCGGGCCGATTCCTACGAGCAGTACTTC
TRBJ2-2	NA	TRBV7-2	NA	CASSSDRPLANTGELFF	TGTGCCAGCAGCTCGGACAGACCTCTCGCGAACACCGGGGAGCTGTTTTTT
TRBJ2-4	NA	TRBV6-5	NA	CASSYSQGAKNIQYF	TGTGCCAGCAGTTACAGCCAGGGGGCCAAAAACATTCAGTACTTC
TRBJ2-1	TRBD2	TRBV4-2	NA	CASSQEISGGAYNEQFF	TGTGCCAGCAGCCAAGAAATTAGCGGGGGGGCCTACAATGAGCAGTTCTTC
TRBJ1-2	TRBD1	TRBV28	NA	CASSSGGYDYGYTF	TGTGCCAGCAGTTCAGGGGGCTATGACTATGGCTACACCTTC
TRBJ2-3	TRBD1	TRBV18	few	CASSPLGTGNLDTQYF	TGTGCCAGCTCACCGCTAGGGACAGGGAATTTGGATACGCAGTATTTT
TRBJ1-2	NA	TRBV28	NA	CASSPGGQAYGYTF	TGTGCCAGCTCCCCCGGGGGGCAGGCCTATGGCTACACCTTC
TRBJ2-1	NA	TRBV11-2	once	CASSLGGDSSYNEQFF	TGTGCCAGCAGCTTAGGCGGGGACTCCTCCTACAATGAGCAGTTCTTC
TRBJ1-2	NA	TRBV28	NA	CASSPGGAYGYTF	TGTGCCAGCAGCCCCGGGGGGGCGTATGGCTACACCTTC
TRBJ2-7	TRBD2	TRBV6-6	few	CASGGLARSYEQYF	TGTGCCAGCGGCGGACTAGCGCGGTCCTACGAGCAGTACTTC
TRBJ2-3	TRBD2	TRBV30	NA	CAWSTSGTADTQYF	TGTGCCTGGAGTACTAGCGGAACCGCTGATACGCAGTATTTT
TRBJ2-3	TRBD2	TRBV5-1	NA	CASSLGASGGNTQYF	TGCGCCAGCAGCTTAGGTGCTAGCGGGGGCAATACGCAGTATTTT
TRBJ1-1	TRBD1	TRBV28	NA	CASTKTGGAGTEAFF	TGTGCCAGCACCAAAACAGGGGGCGCGGGCACTGAAGCTTTCTTT
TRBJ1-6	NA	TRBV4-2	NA	CASSQDHPNSPLHF	TGTGCCAGCAGCCAAGATCATCCAAATTCACCCCTCCACTTT
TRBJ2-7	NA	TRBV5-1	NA	CASRVGLGDYEQYF	TGCGCCAGCAGGGTGGGACTGGGGGACTACGAGCAGTACTTC
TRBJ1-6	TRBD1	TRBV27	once	CASSTRDRGNSPLHF	TGTGCCAGCAGTACCCGGGACAGGGGAAATTCACCCCTCCACTTT
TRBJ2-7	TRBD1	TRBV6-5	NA	CASRLTGVYEQYF	TGTGCCAGCAGACTGACAGGGGTGTACGAGCAGTACTTC
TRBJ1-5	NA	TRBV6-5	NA	CASIRGANQPQHF	TGTGCCAGCATCCGGGGGGCCAATCAGCCCCAGCATTTT
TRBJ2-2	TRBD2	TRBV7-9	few	CASSRQGAGGSTGELFF	TGTGCCAGCAGCCGCCAGGGAGCGGGAGGATCCACCGGGGAGCTGTTTTTT
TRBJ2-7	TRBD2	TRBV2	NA	CASSLAGGPYEQYF	TGTGCCAGCAGCCTAGCGGGAGGGCCTTATGAGCAGTACTTC
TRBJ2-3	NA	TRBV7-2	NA	CASSLGAGRVTDTQYF	TGTGCCAGCAGCTTAGGTGCGGGACGGGTCACAGATACGCAGTATTTT
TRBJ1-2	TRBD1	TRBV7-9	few	CASSLLGTGIYGYTF	TGTGCCAGCAGCTTACTGGGGACAGGGATCTATGGCTACACCTTC
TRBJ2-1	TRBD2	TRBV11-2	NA	CASSLVPTGRANNEQFF	TGTGCCAGCAGCTTAGTTCCCACCGGGAGGGCCAACAATGAGCAGTTCTTC
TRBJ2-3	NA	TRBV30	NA	CAWSFREGADTQYF	TGTGCCTGGAGTTTTAGGGAAGGGGCAGATACGCAGTATTTT
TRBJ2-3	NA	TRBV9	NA	CASSSQGGSTDTQYF	TGTGCCAGCAGCTCTCAGGGGGGCAGCACAGATACGCAGTATTTT
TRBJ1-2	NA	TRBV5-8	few	CASSPGWTNYGYTF	TGTGCCAGCAGCCCGGGATGGACCAACTATGGCTACACCTTC
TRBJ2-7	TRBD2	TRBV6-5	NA	CASSVAGGPYEQYF	TGTGCCAGCAGTGTAGCGGGAGGGCCCTACGAGCAGTACTTC
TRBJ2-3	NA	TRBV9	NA	CASSVDRTPLTDTQYF	TGTGCCAGCAGCGTAGATAGGACTCCACTCACAGATACGCAGTATTTT
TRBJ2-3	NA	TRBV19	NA	CASSIEMAGAQYF	TGTGCCAGTAGTATAGAGATGGCAGGGGCGCAGTATTTT
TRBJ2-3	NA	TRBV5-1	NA	CASSLRAGVDTQYF	TGCGCCAGCAGCTTGCGGGCAGGGGTAGATACGCAGTATTTT
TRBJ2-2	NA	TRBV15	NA	CATSRGRTANTGELFF	TGTGCCACCAGCAGAGGTCGGACAGCGAACACCGGGGAGCTGTTTTTT
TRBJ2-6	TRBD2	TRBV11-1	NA	CASSAMRGGTGANVLTF	TGTGCCAGCAGCGCCATGCGGGGGGGCACTGGGGCCAACGTCCTGACTTTC
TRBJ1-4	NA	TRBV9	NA	CASSVSQGATNEKLFF	TGTGCCAGCAGCGTATCCCAGGGTGCAACTAATGAAAAACTGTTTTTT
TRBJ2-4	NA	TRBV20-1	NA	CSVGGKNIQYF	TGCAGTGTAGGGGGCAAAAACATTCAGTACTTC
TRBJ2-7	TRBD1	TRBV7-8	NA	CASSNRDRGTIGAYEQYF	TGTGCCAGCAGCAACCGGGACAGGGGGACTATTGGGGCCTACGAGCAGTACTTC
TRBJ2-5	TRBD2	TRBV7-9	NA	CASSLGGRMAETQYF	TGTGCCAGCAGCTTGGGCGGGAGGATGGCAGAGACCCAGTACTTC
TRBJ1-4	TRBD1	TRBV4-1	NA	CASSPAGQYNEKLFF	TGCGCCAGCAGCCCCGCGGGACAGTATAATGAAAAACTGTTTTTT
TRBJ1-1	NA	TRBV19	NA	CASSTRRTEAFF	TGTGCCAGTAGTACGCGGAGGACTGAAGCTTTCTTT
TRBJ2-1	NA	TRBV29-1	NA	CSVEDQETGVAGVPYNEQFF	TGCAGCGTTGAAGATCAGGAGACAGGGGTAGCGGGAGTCCCCTACAATGAGCAGTTCTTC
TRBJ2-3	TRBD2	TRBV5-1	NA	CASSLGASGIRDTQYF	TGCGCCAGCAGCTTGGGCGCTAGCGGGATTCGGGATACGCAGTATTTT
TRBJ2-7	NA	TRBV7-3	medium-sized	CASSLTGQGLYEQYF	TGTGCCAGCAGCTTAACCGGACAGGGACTATACGAGCAGTACTTC
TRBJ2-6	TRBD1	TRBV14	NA	CASSLGQGSFAGANVLTF	TGTGCCAGCAGCCTGGGACAGGGGAGTTTCGCCGGGGCCAACGTCCTGACTTTC
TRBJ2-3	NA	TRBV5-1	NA	CASSLGQVLTTDTQYF	TGCGCCAGCAGCTTGGGACAGGTACTCACCACAGATACGCAGTATTTT
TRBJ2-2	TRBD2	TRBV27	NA	CASKFGTSGRGRNTGELFF	TGTGCCAGCAAATTTGGGACTAGCGGGAGAGGGCGGAACACCGGGGAGCTGTTTTTT
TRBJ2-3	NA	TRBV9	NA	CASSVAASGIAGDTQYF	TGTGCCAGCAGCGTAGCGGCTTCGGGAATCGCCGGAGATACGCAGTATTTT
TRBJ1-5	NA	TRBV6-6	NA	CASTGGNLNQPQHF	TGTGCCAGCACTGGGGGCAACCTCAATCAGCCCCAGCATTTT
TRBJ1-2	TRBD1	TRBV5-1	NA	CASSLGDRGGNYGYTF	TGCGCCAGCAGCTTGGGGGACAGGGGAGGGAACTATGGCTACACCTTC
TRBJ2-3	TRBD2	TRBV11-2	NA	CASSPRPSGGSTDTQYF	TGTGCCAGCAGCCCACGCCCTAGCGGGGGGTCGACAGATACGCAGTATTTT
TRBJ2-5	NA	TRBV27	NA	CASSTLPELETQYF	TGTGCCAGCAGCACACTACCGGAATTGGAGACCCAGTACTTC